This passage covers 20 T cell receptor beta chains from one sample sequenced in a study of blood T cell repertoires in COVID-19. TCRdb's table, derived via immunoSEQ multiplex PCR, lists solely in-frame clones and lacks some. Of around 300,000 clones in the sample, around 87% were seen once. Sequenced: PBMCs or T cells enriched from blood (not recorded which). The receptors derive from a woman between 18 and 30 years old with acute COVID-19.

This chain links TRBV28 with TRBJ1-5; D might be TRBD1 (5 bases). V was pared by 10 bases and J by 8 bases, with 12 bases between. This CDR3 is built from 11 residues. CDR1 is MDHEN and CDR2 is SYDVKM in the germline V gene. The CDR3 nucleotides read TGTGCCACCCAGGGTTGGGAGCCCCAGCATTTT. This encodes CATQGWEPQHF.

This chain uses TRBV27 with TRBJ1-5; perhaps TRBD1 as D (5 bases). CDR3 length: 16 residues. V lost 0 bases, J lost 3 bases, and 12 bases lay in between. Germline V lookup: CDR1 MNHEY, CDR2 SMNVEV (reference sequence). The CDR3 nucleotides are TGTGCCAGCAGTTTATCCGGCAGGGCGTACAATCAGCCCCAGCATTTT. Translated, it gives CASSLSGRAYNQPQHF.

The chain recombines TRBV5-1 with TRBJ2-2, with 7 bases lining up with TRBD2. The V segment lost 4 bases and the J segment 9 bases; nucleotides outside the gene matches: 6. Germline V gene sequence: CDR1 SGHRS, CDR2 YFSETQ. The CDR3 loop spans 13 amino acids. The CDR3 DNA sequence: TGCGCCAGCAGCGGCCAGGGAGGGCGGGAGCTGTTTTTT. This translates into CASSGQGGRELFF.

CDR3 DNA: TGTGCCAGCAGTTTAAGGGGCGCAGGGGGCAAGGGGGAGACCCAGTACTTC. Its translation is CASSLRGAGGKGETQYF. This chain links TRBV27 with TRBJ2-5, with 8 bases lining up with TRBD1. Germline-derived CDR1 and CDR2 are MNHEY and SMNVEV (reference sequence). CDR3 length: 17 residues. The ends lost 2 bases at V and 5 bases at J; junction bases unmatched: 13.

The chain combines TRBV2 with TRBJ2-3; D perhaps matches TRBD1 (6 bases). Germline V lookup: CDR1 SNHLY, CDR2 FYNNEI. Trimming took 4 bases from V and 2 from J, leaving 13 bases between them. This CDR3 has 15 amino acids. The DNA of the CDR3 is TGTGCCAGCAGTGGGGACATCCAACTCACAGATACGCAGTATTTT. Residues: CASSGDIQLTDTQYF.

The CDR3 sequence is CSVEGPGIAEAFF. CDR3 coding DNA: TGCAGCGTTGAAGGTCCAGGGATCGCTGAAGCTTTCTTT. J is TRBJ1-1 and V is TRBV29-1; weak D call: TRBD1 (5 bases). Germline V lookup: CDR1 SQVTM, CDR2 ANQGSEA. This CDR3 has 13 residues. V was cut by 1 base and J by 6 bases, with 12 bases left in between.

This chain connects TRBV5-1 to TRBJ2-7; maybe TRBD2 (5 bases). V lost 8 bases and J 7 bases, leaving 19 bases between the germline ends. The CDR3 has 13 amino acids. The germline CDR1 and CDR2 sequences are SGHRS and YFSETQ. Here the CDR3 reads CARALGGIWEQYF. The CDR3 nucleotides are TGCGCCAGGGCACTTGGAGGCATCTGGGAGCAGTACTTC.

The chain carries TRBV11-2 and TRBJ1-2; 10 nucleotides align to TRBD1. Germline trimming cut 5 bases from V and 2 bases from J; bases unmatched to any gene: 2. The CDR3 has 14 residues. The germline gives CDR1 SGHAT, CDR2 FQNNGV. CDR3 nucleotide sequence: TGTGCCAGCAGCACGGGACAGGGGAACTATGGCTACACCTTC. Its translation: CASSTGQGNYGYTF.

The chain couples TRBV25-1 to TRBJ1-6; D is unresolved. The CDR3 is 14 amino acids. The germline gives CDR1 MGHDK, CDR2 SYGVNS. V was cut by 4 bases and J by 10 bases, with 14 bases left in between. The CDR3 nucleotides read TGTGCCAGCAGTGTCACGGGGATGGGGTCACCCCTCCACTTT. Protein: CASSVTGMGSPLHF.

This chain joins TRBV6-1 and TRBJ2-7, with 9 bases matching TRBD1. CDR1 and CDR2 from the germline V gene are MNHNS and SASEGT. With V trimmed by 2 bases and J by 2 bases, 1 base remained unmatched. The CDR3 covers 14 residues. CDR3 DNA sequence: TGTGCCAGCAGTGAAAGGACAGGGGCCTACGAGCAGTACTTC. Its protein is CASSERTGAYEQYF.

The chain employs TRBV15 and TRBJ2-5, with D tentatively TRBD2 (5 bases). Trimming shortened V by 3 bases and J by 2 bases, and 13 bases separated the two germline ends. Germline assignment: CDR1 LNHNV and CDR2 YYDKDF (reference sequence). CDR3 size: 15 residues. CDR3 bases: TGTGCCACCAGCAGGTCGCGGGTACGACAAGAGACCCAGTACTTC. It codes for CATSRSRVRQETQYF.

The CDR3 reads CASSSSGLSYNEQFF. The CDR3 bases are TGTGCCAGCAGTTCTAGCGGGCTCTCCTACAATGAGCAGTTCTTC. The V call is TRBV28, the J call TRBJ2-1, with 8 bases aligning to TRBD2. Losses at the gene ends were 4 bases for V and 0 bases for J; bases not matched to a gene: 2. This CDR3 comprises 15 residues. Germline assignment: CDR1 MDHEN and CDR2 SYDVKM.

V is TRBV4-2 and J is TRBJ2-3; 10 bases line up with TRBD2. Trimming cost V 4 bases and J 5 bases; bases outside gene matches: 12. Looked up from germline, CDR1 is LGHNA and CDR2 is YNFKEQ. The CDR3 extends over 17 amino acids. CDR3 sequence: CASSPQVLAGVLDTQYF. CDR3 coding DNA: TGTGCCAGCAGCCCCCAGGTCCTAGCGGGAGTTTTAGATACGCAGTATTTT.

This chain uses TRBV15 with TRBJ2-1, with a tentative D call TRBD2 (5 bases). With 0 bases removed from V and 4 bases from J, the gap between germline ends came to 13 bases. The CDR3 spans 16 residues. Germline V lookup: CDR1 LNHNV, CDR2 YYDKDF (reference sequence). The CDR3 DNA reads TGTGCCACCAGCAGAGACCTGGCTAGCCCTTACAATGAGCAGTTCTTC. It encodes CATSRDLASPYNEQFF.

This rearrangement joins TRBV7-3 to TRBJ2-1; the match to TRBD1 covers 7 bases. The V and J ends lost 3 bases and 1 base, in that order; junction bases with no gene match: 6. The CDR3 is 16 amino acids. Germline V lookup: CDR1 SGHTA, CDR2 FQGTGA. CDR3 DNA: TGTGCCAGCAGCTTCAGTGGGACAGTTTCCTACAATGAGCAGTTCTTC. Protein: CASSFSGTVSYNEQFF.

The chain uses TRBV5-1 and TRBJ2-7, with 8 bases matching TRBD2. Trimming took 4 bases from V and 5 from J; bases not matched to a gene: 8. Germline V lookup: CDR1 SGHRS, CDR2 YFSETQ. The length of the CDR3 is 14 residues. The CDR3 coding sequence is TGCGCCAGCAGCCCATCCGGGACTAGGGACGAGCAGTACTTC. Protein product: CASSPSGTRDEQYF.

The chain uses TRBV6-5 and TRBJ2-3, with TRBD1 matching 8 bases. There are 14 residues in the CDR3. V trimming: 6 bases; J trimming: 2 bases; junction bases outside the gene matches: 4. The germline V gene encodes CDR1 MNHEY and CDR2 SVGAGI. CDR3 in amino acids: CASRRTGITDTQYF. In nucleotides, the CDR3 is TGTGCCAGCAGACGGACAGGGATCACAGATACGCAGTATTTT.

The rearrangement uses TRBV28 and TRBJ2-7; 8 bases map to TRBD1. CDR1 is MDHEN and CDR2 is SYDVKM in the germline V gene. The V segment lost 3 bases and the J segment 8 bases; nucleotides outside the gene matches: 9. This CDR3 has 14 residues. The CDR3 DNA follows: TGTGCCAGCAGTTTTGGGGACAGGCTGCTTCAGCAGTACTTC. Translated: CASSFGDRLLQQYF.

V is TRBV19 and J is TRBJ2-7; 7 bases align to TRBD1. The CDR3 sequence is 14 residues long. V lost 6 bases to trimming and J lost 3 bases; unmatched junction nucleotides: 8. CDR1 and CDR2 from the germline V gene are LNHDA and SQIVND (reference sequence). In nucleotides, the CDR3 is TGTGCCAGTAGCTGGACAGGTTTTGGCTACGAGCAGTACTTC. This gives the protein CASSWTGFGYEQYF.

The rearrangement uses TRBV5-1 and TRBJ2-1; 10 bases map to TRBD2. This CDR3 comprises 16 residues. V dropped 4 bases and J dropped 5; count of bases not matched to a gene: 9. Per the germline V gene, CDR1 is SGHRS and CDR2 is YFSETQ. CDR3 nucleotides: TGCGCCAGCAGCAACCCGTGGCTAGCGGGGGACAATGAGCAGTTCTTC. This gives the protein CASSNPWLAGDNEQFF.